This TCR beta chain comes out of a study of PD-L1 blockade in urothelial cancer. Time point defined: pretreatment peripheral blood. V shed 5 bases, J shed 2 bases, and the junction held 3 bases outside the gene matches. This CDR3 comprises 14 residues. Germline V gives CDR1 SGHVS, CDR2 FQNEAQ. Produced via immunoSEQ multiplex PCR; TCRdb's table is partial and in-frame only. Counted here are tens of thousands of clones, around four fifths occurring once; the ten biggest clones make up 1% to 1.5%. Sequenced material: PBMCs, taken around atezolizumab (anti-PD-L1) treatment. The receptor's source is a middle-aged man with urothelial cancer. The chain has TRBV7-8 and TRBJ1-3, with TRBD1 matching over 7 bases. CDR3 DNA: TGTGCCAGCAGCAGAGACAGGGCTGGAAACACCATATATTTT. It is translated as CASSRDRAGNTIYF.